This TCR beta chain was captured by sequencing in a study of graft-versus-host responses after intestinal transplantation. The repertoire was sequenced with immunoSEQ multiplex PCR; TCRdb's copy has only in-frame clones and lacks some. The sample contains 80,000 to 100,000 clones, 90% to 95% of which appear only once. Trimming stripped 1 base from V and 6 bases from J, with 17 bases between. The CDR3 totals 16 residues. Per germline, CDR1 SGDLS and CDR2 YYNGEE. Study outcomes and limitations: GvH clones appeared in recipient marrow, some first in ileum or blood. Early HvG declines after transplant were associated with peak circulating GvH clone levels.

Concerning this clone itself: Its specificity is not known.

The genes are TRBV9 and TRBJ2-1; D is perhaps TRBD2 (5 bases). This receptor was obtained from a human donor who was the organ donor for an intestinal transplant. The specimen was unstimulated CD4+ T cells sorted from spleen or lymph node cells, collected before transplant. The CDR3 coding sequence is TGTGCCAGCAGCGTACCTCTCGGCGGGCAGGCCAATGAGCAGTTCTTC. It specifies CASSVPLGGQANEQFF.